This TCR beta chain was captured by sequencing in a study of cytomegalovirus exposure and HLA in healthy donors. At the level of the study: The approximately 690 first-cohort repertoires and the 120 or so validation repertoires shared the same platform, a later analysis reported.

Study observations and caveats: CMV antigen specificity of a few CMV-associated chains was confirmed in vitro. The study designated 150 to 200 TCR beta chains cytomegalovirus-associated.

The donors belonged to the approximately 120-subject validation cohort, separate from the roughly 700-subject first cohort. On this clone itself: Its antigen remains unknown.

This CDR3 region has 13 residues. CDR1 and CDR2 from the germline V gene are MDHEN and SYDVKM. V lost 8 bases, J lost 8 bases, and 9 bases stayed unmatched. The data were produced by immunoSEQ multiplex PCR, yet TCRdb's version contains in-frame clones alone and is incomplete. The sample records 220,000 or so clones, over 75% being singletons. Sequenced sample: PBMCs. The chain carries TRBV28 and TRBJ2-4, with 7 bases lining up with TRBD1. The clonotype comes from a woman in her late teens or twenties in good health and CMV-seropositive. The CDR3 DNA is TGTGCCAGCGAGGACAGGTCGAAAGACATTCAGTACTTC. The encoded protein is CASEDRSKDIQYF.